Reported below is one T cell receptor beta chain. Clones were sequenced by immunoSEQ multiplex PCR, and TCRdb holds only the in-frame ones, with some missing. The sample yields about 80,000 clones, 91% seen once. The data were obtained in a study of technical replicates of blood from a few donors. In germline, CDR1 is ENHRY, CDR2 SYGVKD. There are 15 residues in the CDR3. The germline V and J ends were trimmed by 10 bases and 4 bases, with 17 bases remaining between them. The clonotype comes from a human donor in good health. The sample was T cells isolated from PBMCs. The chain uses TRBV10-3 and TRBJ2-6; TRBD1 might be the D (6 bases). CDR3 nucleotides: TGTGCCACCAACAGGGACCCCTCAGGGGCCAACGTCCTGACTTTC. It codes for CATNRDPSGANVLTF.